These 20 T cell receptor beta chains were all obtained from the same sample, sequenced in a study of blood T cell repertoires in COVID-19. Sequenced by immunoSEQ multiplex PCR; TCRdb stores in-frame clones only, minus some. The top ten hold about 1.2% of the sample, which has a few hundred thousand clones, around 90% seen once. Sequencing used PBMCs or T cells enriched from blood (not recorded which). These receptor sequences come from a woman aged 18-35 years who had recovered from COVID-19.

The DNA of the CDR3 is TGTGCCAGCAGCCTTCGACAGGGGGCGATCGCTGAAGCTTTCTTT. It specifies CASSLRQGAIAEAFF. The chain combines TRBV9 with TRBJ1-1; the match to TRBD1 covers 10 bases. The ends lost 4 bases at V and 6 bases at J; junction bases unmatched: 9. The CDR3 has 15 amino acids. Germline V gene data show CDR1 as SGDLS and CDR2 as YYNGEE.

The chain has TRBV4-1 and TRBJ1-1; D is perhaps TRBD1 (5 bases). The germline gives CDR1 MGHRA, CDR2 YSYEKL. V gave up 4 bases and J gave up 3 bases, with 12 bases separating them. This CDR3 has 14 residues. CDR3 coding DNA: TGCGCCAGCAGCCCCTCGGGGGTACACACTGAAGCTTTCTTT. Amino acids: CASSPSGVHTEAFF.

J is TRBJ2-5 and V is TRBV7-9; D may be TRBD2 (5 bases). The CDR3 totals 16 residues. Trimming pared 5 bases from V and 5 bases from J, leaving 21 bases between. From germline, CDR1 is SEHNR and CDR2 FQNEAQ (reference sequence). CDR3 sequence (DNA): TGTGCCAGCAGCCTAATCTCCGGAGTTCCGGGGGAGACCCAGTACTTC. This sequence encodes CASSLISGVPGETQYF.

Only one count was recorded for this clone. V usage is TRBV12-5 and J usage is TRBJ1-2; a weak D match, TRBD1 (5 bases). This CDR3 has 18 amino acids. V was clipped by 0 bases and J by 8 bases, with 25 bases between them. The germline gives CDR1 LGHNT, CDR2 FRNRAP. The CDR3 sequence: CASGLVPSPAGPVEGYTF. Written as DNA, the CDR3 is TGTGCTAGTGGTTTGGTACCTTCCCCCGCAGGGCCAGTTGAGGGCTACACCTTC.

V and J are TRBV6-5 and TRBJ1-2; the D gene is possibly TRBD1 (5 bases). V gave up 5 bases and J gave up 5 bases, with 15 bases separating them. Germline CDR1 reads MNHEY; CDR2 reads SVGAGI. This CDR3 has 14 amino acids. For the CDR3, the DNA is TGTGCCAGCAGTAAACAGGTCCCCCTTTATGGCTACACCTTC. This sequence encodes CASSKQVPLYGYTF.

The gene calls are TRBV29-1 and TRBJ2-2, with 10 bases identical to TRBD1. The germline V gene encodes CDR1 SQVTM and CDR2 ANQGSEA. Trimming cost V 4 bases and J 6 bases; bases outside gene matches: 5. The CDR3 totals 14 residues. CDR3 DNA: TGCAGCGTTGGGGACAGGGGCGCGGCCGGGGAGCTGTTTTTT. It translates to CSVGDRGAAGELFF.

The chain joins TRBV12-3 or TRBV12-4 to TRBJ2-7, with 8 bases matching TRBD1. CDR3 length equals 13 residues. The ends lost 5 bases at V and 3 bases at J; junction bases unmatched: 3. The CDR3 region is CASSDRGFYEQYF. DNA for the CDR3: TGTGCCAGCAGTGACAGGGGCTTCTACGAGCAGTACTTC.

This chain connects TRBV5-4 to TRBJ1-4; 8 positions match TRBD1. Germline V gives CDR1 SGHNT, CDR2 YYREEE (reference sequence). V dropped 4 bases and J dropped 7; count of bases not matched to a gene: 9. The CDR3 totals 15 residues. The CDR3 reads CASSPDREEREKLFF. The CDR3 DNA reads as TGTGCCAGCAGCCCGGACAGGGAGGAGCGTGAAAAACTGTTTTTT.

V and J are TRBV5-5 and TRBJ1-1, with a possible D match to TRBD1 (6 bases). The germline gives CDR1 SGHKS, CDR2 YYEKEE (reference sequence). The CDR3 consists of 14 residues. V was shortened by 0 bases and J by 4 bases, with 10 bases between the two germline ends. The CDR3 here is CASSLGGGVTEAFF. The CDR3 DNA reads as TGTGCCAGCAGCTTGGGAGGGGGGGTCACTGAAGCTTTCTTT.

The CDR3 DNA sequence: TGCGCCAGCAGCCCACGCGCCAGGGACAAAAATAATTCACCCCTCCACTTT. The encoded protein is CASSPRARDKNNSPLHF. The chain combines TRBV4-1 with TRBJ1-6, with D perhaps TRBD1 (6 bases). Germline lookup yields CDR1 MGHRA and CDR2 YSYEKL. This CDR3 is built from 17 residues. Trimming cost V 4 bases and J 5 bases, with 18 bases left between them.

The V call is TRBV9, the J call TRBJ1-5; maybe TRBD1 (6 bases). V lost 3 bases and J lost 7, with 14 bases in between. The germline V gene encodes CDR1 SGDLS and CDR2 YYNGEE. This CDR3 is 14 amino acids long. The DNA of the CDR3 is TGTGCCAGCAGCGAGGGGGGCGGGGGGCAGCCCCAGCATTTT. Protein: CASSEGGGGQPQHF.

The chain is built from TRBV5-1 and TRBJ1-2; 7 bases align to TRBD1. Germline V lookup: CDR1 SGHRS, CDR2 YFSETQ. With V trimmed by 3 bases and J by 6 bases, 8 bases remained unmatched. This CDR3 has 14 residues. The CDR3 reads CASSSIQGIDGYTF. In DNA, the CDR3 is TGCGCCAGCAGCTCGATACAGGGGATCGATGGCTACACCTTC. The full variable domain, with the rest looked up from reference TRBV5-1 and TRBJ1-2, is KAGVTQTPRYLIKTRGQQVTLSCSPISGHRSVSWYQQTPGQGLQFLFEYFSETQRNKGNFPGRFSGRQFSNSRSEMNVSTLELGDSALYLCASSSIQGIDGYTFGSGTRLTVV.

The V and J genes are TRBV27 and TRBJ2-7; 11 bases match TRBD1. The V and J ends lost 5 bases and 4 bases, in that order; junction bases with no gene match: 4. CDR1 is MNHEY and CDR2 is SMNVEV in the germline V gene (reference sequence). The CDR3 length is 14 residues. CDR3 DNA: TGTGCCAGCAGTCACGGGACAGGGGGGTACGAGCAGTACTTC. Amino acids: CASSHGTGGYEQYF.

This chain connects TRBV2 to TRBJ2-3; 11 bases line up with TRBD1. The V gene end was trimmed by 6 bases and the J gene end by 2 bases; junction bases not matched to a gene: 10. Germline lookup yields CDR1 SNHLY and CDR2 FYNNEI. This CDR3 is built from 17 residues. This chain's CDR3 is CASRELDRGLPTDTQYF. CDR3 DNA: TGTGCCAGCAGAGAATTGGACAGGGGGCTCCCCACAGATACGCAGTATTTT. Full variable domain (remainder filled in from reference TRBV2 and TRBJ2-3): EPEVTQTPSHQVTQMGQEVILRCVPISNHLYFYWYRQILGQKVEFLVSFYNNEISEKSEIFDDQFSVERPDGSNFTLKIRSTKLEDSAMYFCASRELDRGLPTDTQYFGPGTRLTVL.

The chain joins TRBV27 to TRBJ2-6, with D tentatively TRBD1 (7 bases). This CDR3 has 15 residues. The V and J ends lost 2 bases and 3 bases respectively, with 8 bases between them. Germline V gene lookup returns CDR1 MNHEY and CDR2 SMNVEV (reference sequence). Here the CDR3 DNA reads TGTGCCAGCAGTTTACAGGGGGGTGGGGCCAACGTCCTGACTTTC. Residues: CASSLQGGGANVLTF.

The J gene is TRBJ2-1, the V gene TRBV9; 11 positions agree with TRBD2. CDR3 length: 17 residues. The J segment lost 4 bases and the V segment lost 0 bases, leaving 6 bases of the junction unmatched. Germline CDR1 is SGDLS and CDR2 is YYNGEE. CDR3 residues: CASSVVTSGGTYNEQFF. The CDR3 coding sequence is TGTGCCAGCAGCGTAGTAACTAGCGGGGGAACATACAATGAGCAGTTCTTC.

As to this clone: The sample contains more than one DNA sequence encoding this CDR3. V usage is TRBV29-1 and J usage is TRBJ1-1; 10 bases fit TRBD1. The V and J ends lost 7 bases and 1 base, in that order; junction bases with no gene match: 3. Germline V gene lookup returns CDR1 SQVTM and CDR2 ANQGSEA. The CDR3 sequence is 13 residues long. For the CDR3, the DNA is TGCAGCGCCCGGACAGGGGGGAACACTGAAGCTTTCTTT. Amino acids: CSARTGGNTEAFF.

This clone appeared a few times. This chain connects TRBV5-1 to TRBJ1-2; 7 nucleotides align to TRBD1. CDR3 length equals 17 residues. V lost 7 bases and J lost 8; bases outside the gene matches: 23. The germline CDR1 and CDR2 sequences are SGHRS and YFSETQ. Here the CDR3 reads CASANSMGTAPIEGYTF. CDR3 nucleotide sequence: TGCGCCAGCGCGAATTCCATGGGGACAGCTCCCATCGAGGGCTACACCTTC.

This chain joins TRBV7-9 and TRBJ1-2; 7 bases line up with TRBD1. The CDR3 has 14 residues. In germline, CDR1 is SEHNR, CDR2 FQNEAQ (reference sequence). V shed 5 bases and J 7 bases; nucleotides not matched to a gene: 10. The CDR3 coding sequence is TGTGCCAGCAGCCCAAATGACAGGGACCGTGGCTACACCTTC. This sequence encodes CASSPNDRDRGYTF. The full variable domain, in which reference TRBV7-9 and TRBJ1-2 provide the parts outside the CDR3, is DTGVSQNPRHKITKRGQNVTFRCDPISEHNRLYWYRQTLGQGPEFLTYFQNEAQLEKSRLLSDRFSAERPKGSFSTLEIQRTEQGDSAMYLCASSPNDRDRGYTFGSGTRLTVV.

The CDR3, as DNA: TGTGCCAGTAGTCTCAGACAGGGGGCGGAGAGAAACACCATATATTTT. This sequence encodes CASSLRQGAERNTIYF. This chain links TRBV19 with TRBJ1-3, with 10 bases matching TRBD1. V was pared by 5 bases and J by 5 bases, with 9 bases of the junction left unmatched. This CDR3 is 16 amino acids long. Germline V CDR1 and CDR2: LNHDA, SQIVND (reference sequence).